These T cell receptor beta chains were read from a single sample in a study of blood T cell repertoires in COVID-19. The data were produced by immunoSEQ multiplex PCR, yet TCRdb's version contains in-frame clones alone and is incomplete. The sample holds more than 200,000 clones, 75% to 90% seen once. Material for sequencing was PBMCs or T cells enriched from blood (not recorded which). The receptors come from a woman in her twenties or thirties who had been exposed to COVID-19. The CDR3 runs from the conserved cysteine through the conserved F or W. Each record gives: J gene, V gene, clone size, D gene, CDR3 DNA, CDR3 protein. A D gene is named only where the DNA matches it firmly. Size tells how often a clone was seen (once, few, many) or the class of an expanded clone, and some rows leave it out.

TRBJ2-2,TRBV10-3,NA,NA,TGTGCCATCAGGATCCGGGACTCGGCGAACACCGGGGAGCTGTTTTTT,CAIRIRDSANTGELFF
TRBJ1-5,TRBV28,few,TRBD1,TGTGCCAGCAGTTCCATCGACAGGGGGAATCAGCCCCAGCATTTT,CASSSIDRGNQPQHF
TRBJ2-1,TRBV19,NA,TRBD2,TGTGCCAGTAGATCCGTAGCGGGAGTCTATGAGCAGTTCTTC,CASRSVAGVYEQFF
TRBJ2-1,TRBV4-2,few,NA,TGTGCCAGCAGCCAAGAAGGAACTAGTTTAGGCAATGAGCAGTTCTTC,CASSQEGTSLGNEQFF
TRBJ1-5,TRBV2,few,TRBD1,TGTGCCAGCAGTGAATATGTAGGGGGCGGTCAGCCCCAGCATTTT,CASSEYVGGGQPQHF
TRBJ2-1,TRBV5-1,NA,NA,TGCGCCAGCAGCTTCGGGGGTGGGGAGACAGAGCAGTTCTTC,CASSFGGGETEQFF
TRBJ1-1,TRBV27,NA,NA,TGTGCCAGCAGTTTAGTCCGGGGGGGGTTGAACACTGAAGCTTTCTTT,CASSLVRGGLNTEAFF
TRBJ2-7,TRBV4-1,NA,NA,TGCGCCAGCAGCCAAGATATACGGAGTAGGGAGCAGTACTTC,CASSQDIRSREQYF
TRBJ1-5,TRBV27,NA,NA,TGTGCCAGCAGTAATCCGGGAGGCAATCAGCCCCAGCATTTT,CASSNPGGNQPQHF
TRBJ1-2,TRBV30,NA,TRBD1,TGTGCCTGGGGCGCCCGGACAGGCTTCCATGCCGACGACTATGGCTACACCTTC,CAWGARTGFHADDYGYTF
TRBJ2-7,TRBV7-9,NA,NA,TGTGCCAGCAGCTTAGGCGGGGGCAGCTCCTACGAGCAGTACTTC,CASSLGGGSSYEQYF
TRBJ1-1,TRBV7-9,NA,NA,TGTGCCAGCAGCTTACGGGAGAACACTGAAGCTTTCTTT,CASSLRENTEAFF
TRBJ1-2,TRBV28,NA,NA,TGTGCCAGCAGTTTTAAGCATGGCTACACCTTC,CASSFKHGYTF
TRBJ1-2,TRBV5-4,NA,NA,TGTGCCACAGCAGATGACACTCGGGGGAATCGAGGCTACACCTTC,CATADDTRGNRGYTF